The T cell receptor (beta chain) under discussion was sequenced for a study of T cell responses to AZD1222 COVID-19 vaccine. The CDR3 runs 14 residues. Looked up from germline, CDR1 is MGHDK and CDR2 is SYGVNS. Trimming cost V 7 bases and J 0 bases, with 12 bases left between them. Libraries were prepared by immunoSEQ multiplex PCR; TCRdb keeps only in-frame clonotypes and omits some of them. In the table there are about 130,000 clones, 88% of which are singletons. Note on this clone: Its target is unknown.

Study-level findings and limits: Clonal diversity was possibly underestimated; the donors were predominantly white British and more often female. Nearly half of spike-specific TCRs reportedly target variant regions that are unmutated in the B.1.351 and B.1.1.7 variants. AZD1222 recipients seropositive at baseline numbered only 6 or 7. Following two doses of AZD1222, Spike-specific TCR breadth and depth rose.

J is TRBJ1-1 and V is TRBV25-1; D is unresolved. This clonotype was sampled from an adult in good health. The starting material was peripheral blood, obtained on day 0 of AZD1222 vaccination. The CDR3 sequence is CASNQNGMNTEAFF. CDR3 sequence (DNA): TGTGCCAGCAATCAAAATGGGATGAACACTGAAGCTTTCTTT.